The clone carrying this T cell receptor beta chain occurred a few times. What it binds is not known. The sample belongs to a study of Tregs in tolerant kidney transplant recipients. Study background: Mixed chimerism was transient after nonmyeloablative marrow transplants from related graft donors. Study outcomes and limitations: Nucleotide sequences could not be compared across some patients' samples due to primer changes.

The assay was immunoSEQ multiplex PCR, and TCRdb's table has in-frame clones only and misses some. The table lists tens of thousands of clones, 70% to 90% of them singletons. Per the germline V gene, CDR1 is SEHNR and CDR2 is FQNEAQ (reference sequence). The trim removed 0 bases at V and 7 bases at J, leaving 6 bases unmatched. The CDR3 is 15 amino acids. The input for sequencing was CD4+ T cells from blood, taken before the transplant. The sequence came from a human donor who received a combined kidney and bone marrow transplant. The chain is built from TRBV7-9 and TRBJ1-2; 9 positions match TRBD1. CDR3 sequence reads: CASSLARQGVGGYTF. Here the CDR3 DNA reads TGTGCCAGCAGCTTAGCGCGACAGGGGGTGGGTGGCTACACCTTC. The variable domain in full, completed from reference TRBV7-9 and TRBJ1-2, reads DTGVSQNPRHKITKRGQNVTFRCDPISEHNRLYWYRQTLGQGPEFLTYFQNEAQLEKSRLLSDRFSAERPKGSFSTLEIQRTEQGDSAMYLCASSLARQGVGGYTFGSGTRLTVV.